What follows describes a single TCR beta chain. The target antigen is unknown. The sample belongs to a study of cytomegalovirus exposure and HLA in healthy donors. Study details: Later analysis reported that the approximately 120 validation repertoires shared the platform of the approximately 670 first-cohort repertoires. Broader study findings: Rare TCR sequences dominated, though some public TCRs recurred in many donors. The authors enumerated roughly 180 TCR beta chains as linked to cytomegalovirus.

TCRdb's copy holds only in-frame clones and misses some; the assay was immunoSEQ multiplex PCR. The data hold fewer than 150,000 clones, with about 88% observed a single time. CDR1 is SGHVS and CDR2 is FNYEAQ in the germline V gene. CDR3 length equals 15 residues. The J segment lost 0 bases and the V segment lost 3 bases, leaving 5 bases of the junction unmatched. The sequenced sample consisted of PBMCs. The clonotype was recovered from a man aged 18-30 years in good health and CMV-seropositive. This sequence joins TRBV7-6 and TRBJ2-7; 7 positions agree with TRBD2. The CDR3 bases are TGTGCCAGCAGCTTTCGGGGGGAAGGCTCCTACGAGCAGTACTTC. Translating it yields CASSFRGEGSYEQYF. Combining the CDR3 with reference TRBV7-6 and TRBJ2-7 gives the whole variable domain GAGVSQSPRYKVTKRGQDVALRCDPISGHVSLYWYRQALGQGPEFLTYFNYEAQQDKSGLPNDRFSAERPEGSISTLTIQRTEQRDSAMYRCASSFRGEGSYEQYFGPGTRLTVT.